One and the same sample provided the 11 T cell receptor beta chains below, sequenced in a study of blood T cell repertoires in COVID-19. Sequenced by immunoSEQ multiplex PCR; TCRdb stores in-frame clones only, minus some. The sample yields roughly 230,000 clones, nearly 90% seen once. Sequencing was performed on peripheral blood. These receptors all stem from a woman aged 55-69 years with COVID-19, enrolled during active disease.

The chain is built from TRBV15 and TRBJ1-4; possibly TRBD1 for D (6 bases). The V end was cut by 9 bases, the J end by 3 bases, with 20 bases between. The germline V gene encodes CDR1 LNHNV and CDR2 YYDKDF (reference sequence). This CDR3 is 16 amino acids long. The CDR3 loop reads CATEDSVDPPNEKLFF. The CDR3 coding sequence is TGTGCCACAGAGGACAGTGTTGATCCGCCTAATGAAAAACTGTTTTTT. The full variable domain, rest sourced from reference TRBV15 and TRBJ1-4, is DAMVIQNPRYQVTQFGKPVTLSCSQTLNHNVMYWYQQKSSQAPKLLFHYYDKDFNNEADTPDNFQSRRPNTSFCFLDIRSPGLGDTAMYLCATEDSVDPPNEKLFFGSGTQLSVL.

This chain joins TRBV6-2 or TRBV6-3 and TRBJ2-3; 9 bases are a match to TRBD2. The CDR3 consists of 15 residues. Germline V CDR1 and CDR2: MNHEY, SVGEGT. The J segment lost 1 base and the V segment lost 5 bases, leaving 4 bases of the junction unmatched. CDR3 nucleotide sequence: TGTGCCAGCAGTCTCATAGCGGGGGGCACAGATACGCAGTATTTT. Residues: CASSLIAGGTDTQYF.

CDR3 in DNA: TGCAGCGTTGATGAGGGTGGCGGCTACACCTTC. This gives the protein CSVDEGGGYTF. This sequence joins TRBV29-1 and TRBJ1-2; D is undetermined. This CDR3 is built from 11 residues. Looked up from germline, CDR1 is SQVTM and CDR2 is ANQGSEA. V shed 3 bases and J shed 8 bases, with 10 bases lying between them. The full variable domain, with the rest looked up from reference TRBV29-1 and TRBJ1-2, is SAVISQKPSRDICQRGTSLTIQCQVDSQVTMMFWYRQQPGQSLTLIATANQGSEATYESGFVIDKFPISRPNLTFSTLTVSNMSPEDSSIYLCSVDEGGGYTFGSGTRLTVV.

The rearrangement joins TRBV12-5 to TRBJ1-2; TRBD1 matches 7 bases. With 4 bases clipped from V and 7 bases from J, the junction kept 6 bases outside the gene matches. The CDR3 extends over 13 amino acids. Looked up from germline, CDR1 is LGHNT and CDR2 is FRNRAP. In DNA form, the CDR3 reads TGTGCTAGTGGTTCTGAGACAGGGCCTGGCTACACCTTC. Translating it yields CASGSETGPGYTF. Together with reference TRBV12-5 and TRBJ1-2, the CDR3 gives the full variable domain: DARVTQTPRHKVTEMGQEVTMRCQPILGHNTVFWYRQTMMQGLELLAYFRNRAPLDDSGMPKDRFSAEMPDATLATLKIQPSEPRDSAVYFCASGSETGPGYTFGSGTRLTVV.

The chain combines TRBV15 with TRBJ1-2, with TRBD1 identical over 9 bases. Germline CDR1 is LNHNV and CDR2 is YYDKDF (reference sequence). The J segment lost 8 bases and the V segment lost 3 bases, leaving 4 bases of the junction unmatched. CDR3 length equals 13 residues. CDR3 sequence (DNA): TGTGCCACCAGCAGGGGACAGGGCTTGGGCTACACCTTC. Translating it yields CATSRGQGLGYTF.

In DNA form, the CDR3 reads TGTGCCAGCAGCTTACAGGGGGATACGCAGTATTTT. Residues: CASSLQGDTQYF. The chain carries TRBV7-9 and TRBJ2-3; D is possibly TRBD1 (6 bases). Germline values: CDR1 SEHNR, CDR2 FQNEAQ (reference sequence). V lost 2 bases to trimming and J lost 6 bases, with 6 bases between them. The CDR3 is made up of 12 amino acids.

This rearrangement joins TRBV19 to TRBJ1-1; 9 nucleotides align to TRBD1. The CDR3 has 17 amino acids. Germline lookup yields CDR1 LNHDA and CDR2 SQIVND (reference sequence). With 2 bases clipped from V and 0 bases from J, the junction kept 7 bases outside the gene matches. The CDR3 region has the DNA TGTGCCAGTAGTATAACGACAGGGGGGGTCATGAACACTGAAGCTTTCTTT. Its protein is CASSITTGGVMNTEAFF. Variable domain in full (rest from reference TRBV19 and TRBJ1-1): DGGITQSPKYLFRKEGQNVTLSCEQNLNHDAMYWYRQDPGQGLRLIYYSQIVNDFQKGDIAEGYSVSREKKESFPLTVTSAQKNPTAFYLCASSITTGGVMNTEAFFGQGTRLTVV.

J is TRBJ1-3 and V is TRBV19; the D is unclear. Trimming shortened V by 7 bases and J by 4 bases, and 11 bases separated the two germline ends. The CDR3 runs 13 residues. CDR1 LNHDA and CDR2 SQIVND come from the germline V gene (reference sequence). CDR3 in DNA: TGTGCCAGTATTGGGCAGTACGGAAACACCATATATTTT. This sequence encodes CASIGQYGNTIYF.

In DNA, the CDR3 is TGCGCCAGCAGCCTATCCCAGACTGTTTATGGCTACACCTTC. Translating gives CASSLSQTVYGYTF. The chain recombines TRBV5-1 with TRBJ1-2, with unresolved D. This CDR3 comprises 14 residues. The V gene lost 4 bases and the J gene lost 5 bases, with 15 bases spanning the gap. Germline CDR1 is SGHRS and CDR2 is YFSETQ.

This chain connects TRBV7-2 to TRBJ1-2; D is undetermined. Germline CDR1 and CDR2: SGHTA and FQGNSA. This CDR3 has 16 residues. With 0 bases removed from V and 2 bases from J, the gap between germline ends came to 13 bases. The CDR3 reads CASSLAAEEHNYGYTF. CDR3 in DNA: TGTGCCAGCAGCTTAGCGGCGGAGGAGCACAACTATGGCTACACCTTC.

V and J are TRBV18 and TRBJ2-7; 10 nucleotides line up with TRBD1. Germline loops: CDR1 KGHSH, CDR2 LQKENI. With 2 bases clipped from V and 6 bases from J, the junction kept 4 bases outside the gene matches. CDR3 size: 14 residues. CDR3 coding DNA: TGTGCCAGCTCACCAGGGACAGGGGTTGTCGAGCAGTACTTC. It encodes CASSPGTGVVEQYF.